These 18 T cell receptor beta chains were sequenced from one sample in a study of T cell changes during pregnancy in multiple sclerosis. TCRdb's copy holds only in-frame clones and misses some; the assay was immunoSEQ multiplex PCR. The repertoire holds under 55,000 clones, with about 92% as singletons. The sample here was CD4+ T cells from peripheral blood mononuclear cells, taken in the third trimester of pregnancy. The receptor set was obtained from a female donor with multiple sclerosis, enrolled in a pregnancy study.

The rearrangement uses TRBV14 and TRBJ2-5; 8 bases are shared with TRBD2. Germline assignment: CDR1 SGHDN and CDR2 FVKESK. This CDR3 is 15 amino acids long. V was clipped by 3 bases and J by 1 base; unmatched bases: 4. The CDR3 DNA reads as TGTGCCAGCAGCCAGTGGCGGGGGGCCCAAGAGACCCAGTACTTC. Its translation is CASSQWRGAQETQYF.

This chain uses TRBV7-8 with TRBJ1-3, with D maybe TRBD1 (5 bases). V lost 0 bases to trimming and J lost 0 bases, with 18 bases between them. The germline V gene encodes CDR1 SGHVS and CDR2 FQNEAQ. The CDR3 extends over 19 amino acids. CDR3: CASSLAIGQGRSSGNTIYF. The CDR3 nucleotides are TGTGCCAGCAGCTTAGCGATAGGGCAGGGCAGGAGCTCTGGAAACACCATATATTTT.

CDR3 coding DNA: TGCGCCAGCAGCTTGGAGGGGGTCTCCTACAATGAGCAGTTCTTC. The encoded protein is CASSLEGVSYNEQFF. The chain is built from TRBV5-1 and TRBJ2-1, with D possibly TRBD1 on 6 matching bases. CDR1 SGHRS and CDR2 YFSETQ come from the germline V gene. V lost 0 bases and J 0 bases, leaving 7 bases between the germline ends. The CDR3 is 15 residues long.

The chain is built from TRBV9 and TRBJ2-2; TRBD2 matches at 8 bases. Germline assignment: CDR1 SGDLS and CDR2 YYNGEE. The CDR3 totals 14 residues. The J segment lost 7 bases and the V segment lost 2 bases, leaving 4 bases of the junction unmatched. The CDR3 sequence is CASSVRGGGGELFF. In DNA form, the CDR3 reads TGTGCCAGCAGCGTCCGGGGGGGCGGCGGGGAGCTGTTTTTT.

The genes are TRBV25-1 and TRBJ2-1; D is unclear. Trimming left V 0 bases short and J 7 bases short, with 7 bases between. This CDR3 comprises 13 residues. Germline lookup yields CDR1 MGHDK and CDR2 SYGVNS. The CDR3 spells CASSEYRTNEQFF. The CDR3, as DNA: TGTGCCAGCAGTGAATACCGAACTAATGAGCAGTTCTTC.

This rearrangement joins TRBV11-2 to TRBJ1-4; D gene ambiguous. The CDR3 is 13 amino acids. Trimming removed 1 base at V and 15 bases at J, with 15 bases between. Germline CDR1 is SGHAT and CDR2 is FQNNGV. The chain's CDR3 is CASSLVGLRSVFF. The CDR3 nucleotides are TGTGCCAGCAGCTTAGTGGGCCTCCGTTCGGTGTTTTTT.

This chain uses TRBV7-2 with TRBJ2-1; 8 bases are shared with TRBD1. V lost 3 bases to trimming and J lost 7 bases; unmatched junction nucleotides: 5. Germline V gene sequence: CDR1 SGHTA, CDR2 FQGNSA. This CDR3 has 14 amino acids. The DNA for the CDR3 is TGTGCCAGCAGCTTTCAGGGGGCGAGTAATGAGCAGTTCTTC. Translation: CASSFQGASNEQFF. The full variable domain, in which reference TRBV7-2 and TRBJ2-1 provide the parts outside the CDR3, is GAGVSQSPSNKVTEKGKDVELRCDPISGHTALYWYRQSLGQGLEFLIYFQGNSAPDKSGLPSDRFSAERTGGSVSTLTIQRTQQEDSAVYLCASSFQGASNEQFFGPGTRLTVL.

The rearrangement uses TRBV4-2 and TRBJ2-1, with 7 bases lining up with TRBD2. Trimming at V came to 4 bases and at J to 5 bases, leaving 11 bases not matched to a gene. The CDR3 is 16 amino acids. Germline loops: CDR1 LGHNA, CDR2 YNFKEQ. The CDR3 bases are TGTGCCAGCAGCCTTTCTGGGGGGGGGACTAACAATGAGCAGTTCTTC. It is translated as CASSLSGGGTNNEQFF.

The V gene is TRBV11-2, the J gene TRBJ2-1, with D possibly being TRBD2 (6 bases). This CDR3 is 17 amino acids long. The germline V gene has CDR1 SGHAT and CDR2 FQNNGV. Trimming stripped 7 bases from V and 3 bases from J, with 22 bases between. CDR3 residues: CASTPKQWRDHYNEQFF. DNA of the CDR3: TGTGCCAGCACCCCCAAACAGTGGCGGGACCACTACAATGAGCAGTTCTTC.

This clone was seen more than once but under ten times. The V and J genes are TRBV4-2 and TRBJ2-3, with 8 bases fitting TRBD2. The CDR3 is made up of 15 amino acids. Germline V gene data show CDR1 as LGHNA and CDR2 as YNFKEQ. The ends lost 0 bases at V and 1 base at J; junction bases unmatched: 0. The DNA of the CDR3 is TGTGCCAGCAGCCAAGAACTAGCGGGCACAGATACGCAGTATTTT. Translated, it gives CASSQELAGTDTQYF.

This sequence joins TRBV10-3 and TRBJ1-2; 7 bases line up with TRBD1. The germline gives CDR1 ENHRY, CDR2 SYGVKD. The CDR3 totals 14 residues. V lost 6 bases and J lost 2; bases outside the gene matches: 6. The CDR3 loop is CAIRKGQINYGYTF. As DNA, the CDR3 is TGTGCCATCAGGAAGGGACAGATCAACTATGGCTACACCTTC.

V is TRBV5-4 and J is TRBJ1-5; tentative D call: TRBD1 (5 bases). The CDR3 covers 14 residues. V shed 4 bases and J shed 0 bases, with 8 bases lying between them. Germline V gene sequence: CDR1 SGHNT, CDR2 YYREEE (reference sequence). The CDR3 nucleotides are TGTGCCAGCAGCCGGGGGGGTAGCAATCAGCCCCAGCATTTT. Amino acids: CASSRGGSNQPQHF.

J is TRBJ2-1 and V is TRBV7-9, with 10 positions matching TRBD1. After removal of 4 bases from V and 4 bases from J, the junction contained 4 bases not matched to a gene. The CDR3 runs to 15 residues. Looked up from germline, CDR1 is SEHNR and CDR2 is FQNEAQ (reference sequence). The CDR3 here is CASSSRQGAYNEQFF. The CDR3 DNA reads TGTGCCAGCAGCTCAAGACAGGGGGCTTACAATGAGCAGTTCTTC.

This clone was observed a handful of times. The junction does not match germline at one end; this may be a read error. Other DNA sequences of this sample code for an identical CDR3. The CDR3 sequence: CSVEGTGLNYGYTF. CDR3 DNA sequence: TGCAGCGTGGAAGGGACAGGGCTGAACTATGGCTACACCTTC. The chain has TRBV29-1 and TRBJ1-2; 9 nucleotides match TRBD1. The CDR3 spans 14 residues. From germline, CDR1 is SQVTM and CDR2 ANQGSEA.

The chain couples TRBV5-1 to TRBJ2-3, with D possibly TRBD2 on 6 matching bases. This CDR3 comprises 15 residues. V was cut by 4 bases and J by 2 bases, with 14 bases left in between. Germline-derived CDR1 and CDR2 are SGHRS and YFSETQ. For the CDR3, the DNA is TGCGCCAGCAGCGGGGGGAGATTGACCACAGATACGCAGTATTTT. Protein: CASSGGRLTTDTQYF. The variable domain in full, with the rest retrieved from reference TRBV5-1 and TRBJ2-3, is KAGVTQTPRYLIKTRGQQVTLSCSPISGHRSVSWYQQTPGQGLQFLFEYFSETQRNKGNFPGRFSGRQFSNSRSEMNVSTLELGDSALYLCASSGGRLTTDTQYFGPGTRLTVL.

This chain uses TRBV30 with TRBJ2-1; possibly TRBD1 for D (5 bases). V lost 5 bases and J 0 bases, leaving 8 bases between the germline ends. The CDR3 totals 13 residues. The germline gives CDR1 GTSNPN, CDR2 SVGIG (reference sequence). CDR3 residues: CAWADSSYNEQFF. In nucleotides, the CDR3 is TGTGCCTGGGCAGACAGCTCCTACAATGAGCAGTTCTTC.

The chain is built from TRBV7-2 and TRBJ1-1, with TRBD1 as a possible D gene (6 bases). The length of the CDR3 is 15 residues. From germline, CDR1 is SGHTA and CDR2 FQGNSA. Between the trimmed V and J ends, which lost 3 bases and 4 bases, there was a span of 15 bases. CDR3 in DNA: TGTGCCAGCAGCTTGGTGTTTCAGGGGCCCACTGAAGCTTTCTTT. Its translation: CASSLVFQGPTEAFF.

This chain joins TRBV4-2 and TRBJ1-2; TRBD1 might be the D (5 bases). Deletions cut 0 bases from V and 3 bases from J, with 11 bases between. Germline loops: CDR1 LGHNA, CDR2 YNFKEQ. The CDR3 is 15 residues long. The CDR3 is CASSQETRVDYGYTF. The CDR3 DNA follows: TGTGCCAGCAGCCAAGAGACCAGGGTGGACTATGGCTACACCTTC.